This TCR beta chain was captured in a study of blood T cell repertoires in COVID-19. TCRdb's table, derived via immunoSEQ multiplex PCR, lists solely in-frame clones and lacks some. The data hold around 150,000 clones, with 89% observed a single time. The CDR3 has 16 amino acids. Trimming cost V 8 bases and J 4 bases; bases outside gene matches: 14. Germline assignment: CDR1 LNHDA and CDR2 SQIVND (reference sequence). Sequenced sample: peripheral blood. This receptor was identified in a man aged 55 to 69 with acute or convalescent COVID-19. The chain couples TRBV19 to TRBJ2-1; 7 bases line up with TRBD1. The CDR3 bases are TGTGCCAGTGGCGATGCCCTAGGGACAGCTTACAATGAGCAGTTCTTC. Translation gives CASGDALGTAYNEQFF.